This T cell receptor (beta chain) comes out of a study of regulatory T cells in long-lasting Graves disease. Study-wide points: TRBV28, TRBJ1-2 and TRBJ2-5 were segments that persistent disease favored.

As for time point: newly diagnosed GD, antithyroid drugs for less than 3 months. Following extraction of RNA from PBMCs, that RNA was used to make the TCR library. CDR3 regions were amplified by Arm-PCR using iRepertoire HTBI primers to build TCR beta libraries. MiXCR, applied by TCRdb to the multiplex PCR reads, yields one record per CDR3 protein. The table has about 450,000 distinct CDR3 sequences, 15% to 20% seen once; the top ten hold roughly 10%. This clonotype was seen ten or more times. Its cognate antigen is unknown. Germline CDR1 reads SGHTA; CDR2 reads FQGNSA. The CDR3 is 16 amino acids. Germline trimming cut 5 bases from V and 4 bases from J; bases unmatched to any gene: 12. The same data also contributed to another study, on T cells in Graves' hyperthyroidism and ophthalmopathy.

The sample consisted of peripheral blood mononuclear cells (PBMCs), taken at new diagnosis, from a patient treated with antithyroid drugs. The receptor's source is a woman aged 25-40 years with Graves disease. V usage is TRBV7-2 and J usage is TRBJ2-3; 7 positions match TRBD2. The DNA of the CDR3 is TGTGCCAGCAGCCAGATCCTCACTAGCGTCCCAGATACGCAGTATTTT. Protein: CASSQILTSVPDTQYF. The full variable domain, rest sourced from reference TRBV7-2 and TRBJ2-3, is GAGVSQSPSNKVTEKGKDVELRCDPISGHTALYWYRQSLGQGLEFLIYFQGNSAPDKSGLPSDRFSAERTGGSVSTLTIQRTQQEDSAVYLCASSQILTSVPDTQYFGPGTRLTVL.